The clone carrying this TCR beta chain was seen only once. Sequencing was performed with immunoSEQ multiplex PCR; in TCRdb, only in-frame clones are kept and a portion is missing. The table lists about 34,000 clones, approximately 89% of them singletons, with 2% to 2.5% in the top ten. This sample is drawn from a study of T cells in tuberculosis. Sequenced input: PBMCs. This receptor was identified in a donor between 10 and 35 years old with latent tuberculosis or without tuberculosis infection.

CDR3 residues: CASGSSGNTIYF. The CDR3 DNA sequence: TGTGCCAGCGGGAGCTCTGGAAACACCATATATTTT. The chain has TRBV28 and TRBJ1-3; D uncertain. The CDR3 contains 12 residues. CDR1 MDHEN and CDR2 SYDVKM come from the germline V gene. V lost 8 bases and J 0 bases, leaving 5 bases between the germline ends.